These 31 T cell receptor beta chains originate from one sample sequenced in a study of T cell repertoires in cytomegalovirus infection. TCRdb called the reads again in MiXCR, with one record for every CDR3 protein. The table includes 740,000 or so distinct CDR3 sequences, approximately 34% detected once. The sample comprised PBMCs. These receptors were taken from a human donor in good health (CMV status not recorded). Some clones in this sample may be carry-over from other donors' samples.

CDR3 sequence (DNA): TGTGCCAGCAGTAAACGGACAGGGGCTGGCGAGCAGTACTTC. Translating it yields CASSKRTGAGEQYF. The rearrangement links TRBV6-1 to TRBJ2-7, with 9 bases lining up with TRBD1. Germline lookup yields CDR1 MNHNS and CDR2 SASEGT. This CDR3 has 14 amino acids. V was clipped by 5 bases and J by 6 bases; unmatched bases: 8.

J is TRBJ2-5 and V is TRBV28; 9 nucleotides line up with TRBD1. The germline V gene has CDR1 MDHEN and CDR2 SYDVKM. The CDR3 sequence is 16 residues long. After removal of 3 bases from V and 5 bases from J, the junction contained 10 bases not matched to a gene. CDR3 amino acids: CASSFEDRGWVETQYF. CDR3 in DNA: TGTGCCAGCAGTTTCGAAGACAGGGGGTGGGTGGAGACCCAGTACTTC.

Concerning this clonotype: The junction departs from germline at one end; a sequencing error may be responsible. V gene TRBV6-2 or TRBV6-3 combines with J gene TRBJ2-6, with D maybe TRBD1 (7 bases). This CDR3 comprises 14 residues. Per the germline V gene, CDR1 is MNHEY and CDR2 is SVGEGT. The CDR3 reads CASSYVEGANFLTF. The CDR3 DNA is TGTGCCAGCAGTTATGTGGAGGGGGCCAACTTCCTGACTTTC.

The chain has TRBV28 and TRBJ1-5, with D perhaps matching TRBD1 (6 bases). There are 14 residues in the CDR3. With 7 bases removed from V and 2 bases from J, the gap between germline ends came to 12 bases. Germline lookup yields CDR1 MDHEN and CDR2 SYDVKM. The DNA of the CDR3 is TGTGCCAGCATTGAGGGACACGGCAATCAGCCCCAGCATTTT. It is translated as CASIEGHGNQPQHF.

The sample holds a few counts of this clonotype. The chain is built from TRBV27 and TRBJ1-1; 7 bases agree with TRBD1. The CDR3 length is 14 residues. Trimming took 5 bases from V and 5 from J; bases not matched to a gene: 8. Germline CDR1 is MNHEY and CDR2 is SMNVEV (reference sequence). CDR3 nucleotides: TGTGCCAGCAGTAGATACAGGGGAAGAACTGAAGCTTTCTTT. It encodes CASSRYRGRTEAFF.

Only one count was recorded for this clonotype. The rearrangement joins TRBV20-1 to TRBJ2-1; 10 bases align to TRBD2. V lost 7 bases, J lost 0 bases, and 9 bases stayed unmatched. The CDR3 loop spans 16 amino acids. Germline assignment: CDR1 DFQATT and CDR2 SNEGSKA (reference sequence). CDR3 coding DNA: TGCAGTGTTAAGCGGGGGGGTATGAGCTCCTACAATGAGCAGTTCTTC. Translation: CSVKRGGMSSYNEQFF.

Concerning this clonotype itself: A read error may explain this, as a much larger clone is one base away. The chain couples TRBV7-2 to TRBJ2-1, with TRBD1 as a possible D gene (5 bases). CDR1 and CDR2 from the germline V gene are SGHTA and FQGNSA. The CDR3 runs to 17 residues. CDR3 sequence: CASSPQPRGAYNNAQFF. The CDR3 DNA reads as TGTGCCAGCAGCCCCCAACCCCGTGGGGCCTATAACAATGCGCAGTTCTTC.

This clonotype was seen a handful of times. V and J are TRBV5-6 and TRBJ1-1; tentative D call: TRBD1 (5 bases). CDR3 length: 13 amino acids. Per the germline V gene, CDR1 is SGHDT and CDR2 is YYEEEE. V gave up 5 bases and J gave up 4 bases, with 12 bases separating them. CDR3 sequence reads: CASRSQGGTEAFF. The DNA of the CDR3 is TGTGCCAGCAGATCCCAGGGAGGCACTGAAGCTTTCTTT.

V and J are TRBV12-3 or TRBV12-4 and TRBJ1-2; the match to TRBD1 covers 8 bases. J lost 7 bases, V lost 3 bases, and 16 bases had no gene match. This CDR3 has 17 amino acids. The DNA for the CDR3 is TGTGCCAGCAGTTTCTCGGACACGCGGCAGGGGGCGAGTGGCTACACCTTC. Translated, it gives CASSFSDTRQGASGYTF.

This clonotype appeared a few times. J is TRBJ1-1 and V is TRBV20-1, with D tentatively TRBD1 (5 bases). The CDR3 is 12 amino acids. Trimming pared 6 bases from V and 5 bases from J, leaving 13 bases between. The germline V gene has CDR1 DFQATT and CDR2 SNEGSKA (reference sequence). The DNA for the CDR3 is TGCAGTGCCCCCCGGGGGGGGACTGAAGCTTTCTTT. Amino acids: CSAPRGGTEAFF.

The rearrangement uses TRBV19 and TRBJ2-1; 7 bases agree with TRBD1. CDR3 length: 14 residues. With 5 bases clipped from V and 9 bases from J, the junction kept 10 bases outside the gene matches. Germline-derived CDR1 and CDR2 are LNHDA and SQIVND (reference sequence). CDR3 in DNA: TGTGCCAGTAGTGCCTCGGGACAGCTGACTGAGCAGTTCTTC. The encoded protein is CASSASGQLTEQFF.

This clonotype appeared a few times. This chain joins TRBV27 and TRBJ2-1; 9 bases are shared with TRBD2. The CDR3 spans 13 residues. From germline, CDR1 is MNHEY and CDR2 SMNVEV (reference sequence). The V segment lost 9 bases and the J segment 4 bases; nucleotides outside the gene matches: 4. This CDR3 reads CASSGGIYNEQFF. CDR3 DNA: TGTGCCAGTAGCGGGGGAATATACAATGAGCAGTTCTTC.

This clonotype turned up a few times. The CDR3 DNA sequence: TGTGCCAGCGGGGAGTTTGACGGGAGGTTCGAGCAGTACTTC. It codes for CASGEFDGRFEQYF. The chain is built from TRBV28 and TRBJ2-7; 7 bases align to TRBD2. J was trimmed by 6 bases and V by 8 bases; bases with no gene match: 13. The CDR3 has 14 residues. Germline assignment: CDR1 MDHEN and CDR2 SYDVKM.

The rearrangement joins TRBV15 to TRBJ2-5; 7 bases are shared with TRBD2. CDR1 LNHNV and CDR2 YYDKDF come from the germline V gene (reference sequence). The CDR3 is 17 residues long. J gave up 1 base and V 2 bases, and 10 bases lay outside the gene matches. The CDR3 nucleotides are TGTGCCACCAGCAGATTTGGGGGGGATCGAGGCCAAGAGACCCAGTACTTC. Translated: CATSRFGGDRGQETQYF.

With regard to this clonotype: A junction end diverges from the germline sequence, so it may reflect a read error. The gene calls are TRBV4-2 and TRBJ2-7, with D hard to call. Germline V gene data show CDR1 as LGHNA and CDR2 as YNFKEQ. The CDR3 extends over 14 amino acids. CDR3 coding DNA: TGTGCCAGCAGCCAGGCAATTCGAACCTACGAGCAGTCCTTC. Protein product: CASSQAIRTYEQSF.

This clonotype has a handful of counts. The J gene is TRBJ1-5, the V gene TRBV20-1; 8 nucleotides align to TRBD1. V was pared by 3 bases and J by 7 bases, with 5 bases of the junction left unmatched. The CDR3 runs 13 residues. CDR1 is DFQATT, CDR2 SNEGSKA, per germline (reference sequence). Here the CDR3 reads CSASQQGGQPQHF. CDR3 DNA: TGCAGTGCTAGCCAACAGGGGGGACAGCCCCAGCATTTT.

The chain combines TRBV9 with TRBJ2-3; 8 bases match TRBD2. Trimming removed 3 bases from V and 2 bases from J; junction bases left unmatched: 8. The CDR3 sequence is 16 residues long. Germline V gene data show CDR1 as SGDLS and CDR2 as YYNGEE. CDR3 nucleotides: TGTGCCAGCAGCGAGAGAGCGGGGGATCCCACAGATACGCAGTATTTT. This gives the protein CASSERAGDPTDTQYF.

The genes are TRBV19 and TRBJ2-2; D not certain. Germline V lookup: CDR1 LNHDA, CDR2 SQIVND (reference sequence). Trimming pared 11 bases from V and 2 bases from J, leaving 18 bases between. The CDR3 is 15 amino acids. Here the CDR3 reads CAASPFHLNTGELFF. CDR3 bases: TGTGCCGCGTCCCCTTTTCACCTCAACACCGGGGAGCTGTTTTTT.

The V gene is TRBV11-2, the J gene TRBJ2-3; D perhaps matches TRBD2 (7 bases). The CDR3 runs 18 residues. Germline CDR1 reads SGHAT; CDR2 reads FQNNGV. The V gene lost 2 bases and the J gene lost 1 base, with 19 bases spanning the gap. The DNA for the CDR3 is TGTGCCAGCAGCTTAATTTCGGGGGCGGGAGTGGGCACAGATACGCAGTATTTT. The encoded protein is CASSLISGAGVGTDTQYF.

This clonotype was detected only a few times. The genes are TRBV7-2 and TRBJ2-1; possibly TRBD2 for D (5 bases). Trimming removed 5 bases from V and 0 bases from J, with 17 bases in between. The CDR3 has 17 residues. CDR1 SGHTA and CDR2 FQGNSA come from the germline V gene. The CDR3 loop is CASSGGPLEVSYNEQFF. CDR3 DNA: TGTGCCAGCAGCGGAGGACCGTTGGAGGTCTCCTACAATGAGCAGTTCTTC.

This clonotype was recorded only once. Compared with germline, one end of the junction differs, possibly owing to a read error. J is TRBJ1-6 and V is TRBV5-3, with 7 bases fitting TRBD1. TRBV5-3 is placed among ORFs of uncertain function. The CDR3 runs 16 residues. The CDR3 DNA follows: TGTGCCAGCAGCTTGGTCACAGGGGTTCATAATTCACCCCTCCACTTT. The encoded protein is CASSLVTGVHNSPLHF.

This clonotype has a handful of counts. The CDR3 here is CASSLAGDREQFF. The CDR3 nucleotides read TGTGCCAGCAGCTTAGCGGGGGACAGGGAGCAGTTCTTC. The genes are TRBV7-8 and TRBJ2-1; 8 bases agree with TRBD1. Germline-derived CDR1 and CDR2 are SGHVS and FQNEAQ. V gave up 0 bases and J gave up 10 bases; unmatched junction bases: 2. The CDR3 extends over 13 amino acids.

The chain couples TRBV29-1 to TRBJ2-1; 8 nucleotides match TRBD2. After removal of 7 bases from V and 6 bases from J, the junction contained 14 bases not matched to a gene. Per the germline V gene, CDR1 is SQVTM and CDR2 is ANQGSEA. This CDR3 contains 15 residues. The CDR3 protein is CSADARGLASNEQFF. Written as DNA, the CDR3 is TGCAGCGCCGACGCCCGCGGACTAGCAAGCAATGAGCAGTTCTTC.

The CDR3 DNA reads as TGTGCCAGCAAGTGGAACAGGGGTTCCTACGAGCAGTACTTC. It yields the protein CASKWNRGSYEQYF. This rearrangement joins TRBV28 to TRBJ2-7; 7 nucleotides agree with TRBD1. The CDR3 covers 14 residues. The junction had 7 bases not matched to a gene; V was cut back by 7 bases and J by 1 base. From germline, CDR1 is MDHEN and CDR2 SYDVKM.

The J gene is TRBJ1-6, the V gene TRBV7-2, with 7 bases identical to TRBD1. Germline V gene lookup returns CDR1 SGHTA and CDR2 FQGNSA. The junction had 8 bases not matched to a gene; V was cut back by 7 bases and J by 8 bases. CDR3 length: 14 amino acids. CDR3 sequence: CASKSAGGYSPLHF. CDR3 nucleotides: TGTGCCAGCAAATCCGCAGGGGGTTATTCACCCCTCCACTTT.

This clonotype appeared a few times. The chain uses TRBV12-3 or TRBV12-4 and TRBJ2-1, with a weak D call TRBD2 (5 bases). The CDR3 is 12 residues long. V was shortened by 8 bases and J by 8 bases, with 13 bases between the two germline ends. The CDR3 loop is CASREGADEQFF. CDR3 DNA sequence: TGTGCCAGCCGCGAGGGTGCCGATGAGCAGTTCTTC.

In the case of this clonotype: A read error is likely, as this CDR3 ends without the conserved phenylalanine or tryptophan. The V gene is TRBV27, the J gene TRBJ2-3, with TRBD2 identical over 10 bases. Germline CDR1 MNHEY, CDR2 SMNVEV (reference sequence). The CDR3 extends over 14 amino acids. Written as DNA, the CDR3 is TGTGCAAGCAGCAGGACTAGCGGAAGAGATACGCAGTATGTT. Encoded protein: CASSRTSGRDTQYV.

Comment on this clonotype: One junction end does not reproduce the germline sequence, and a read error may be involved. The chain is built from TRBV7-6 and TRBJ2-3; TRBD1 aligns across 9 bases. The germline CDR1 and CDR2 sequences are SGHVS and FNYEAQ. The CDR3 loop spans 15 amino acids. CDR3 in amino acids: CDSSPGTGSGDTQYF. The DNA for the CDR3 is TGTGACAGCAGCCCCGGGACAGGGTCAGGAGATACGCAGTATTTT.

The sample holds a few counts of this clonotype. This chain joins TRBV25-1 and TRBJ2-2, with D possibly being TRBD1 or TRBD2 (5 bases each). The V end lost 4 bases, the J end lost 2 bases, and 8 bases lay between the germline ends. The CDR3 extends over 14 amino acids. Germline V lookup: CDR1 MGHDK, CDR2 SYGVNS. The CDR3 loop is CASSAWDNTGELFF. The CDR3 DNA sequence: TGTGCCAGCAGTGCTTGGGACAACACCGGGGAGCTGTTTTTT.

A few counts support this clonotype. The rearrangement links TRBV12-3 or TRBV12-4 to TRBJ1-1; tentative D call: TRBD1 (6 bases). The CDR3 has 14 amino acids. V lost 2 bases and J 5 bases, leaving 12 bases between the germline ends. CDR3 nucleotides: TGTGCCAGCAGTTTATTCTCAGGGGTGACTGAAGCTTTCTTT. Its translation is CASSLFSGVTEAFF.

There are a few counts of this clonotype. The CDR3: CASSEGGIRPQHF. The CDR3 DNA is TGTGCCAGCAGTGAAGGAGGAATCCGGCCCCAGCATTTT. V and J are TRBV6-1 and TRBJ1-5; unclear D gene. With 1 base removed from V and 9 bases from J, the gap between germline ends came to 10 bases. CDR3 size: 13 residues. Germline V gene lookup returns CDR1 MNHNS and CDR2 SASEGT.